This TCR beta chain was captured in a study of PD-1 blockade in classical Hodgkin lymphoma. Method: immunoSEQ multiplex PCR; TCRdb's copy keeps in-frame clones and lacks some. Of 110,000 or so clones in the sample, more than 70% were seen once. The CDR3 is 16 residues long. CDR1 is SEHNR and CDR2 is FQNEAQ in the germline V gene (reference sequence). J gave up 2 bases and V 5 bases, and 3 bases lay outside the gene matches. Only one count was recorded for this clone. Time point defined: cycle 4 day 1 (C4D1), after less than seven weeks of nivolumab. Every patient was affected by relapse after autologous stem cell transplantation, while exposure to brentuximab vedotin was not uniform.

This sequence joins TRBV7-9 and TRBJ2-1, with TRBD2 matching over 13 bases. The TCR comes from a human donor with classical Hodgkin lymphoma. Sequencing used peripheral blood mononuclear cells (PBMCs), obtained before the fourth cycle of nivolumab. Written as DNA, the CDR3 is TGTGCCAGCAGCGAAGGACTAGCGGGAGCCTACAATGAGCAGTTCTTC. As protein: CASSEGLAGAYNEQFF.